Each of the 21 T cell receptor beta chains below was sequenced from the same sample in a study of blood T cell repertoires in COVID-19. The repertoire was sequenced with immunoSEQ multiplex PCR; TCRdb's copy has only in-frame clones and lacks some. Of around 90,000 clones listed, roughly 90% are singletons. The specimen was peripheral blood. The receptors were gathered from a male donor with acute or convalescent COVID-19.

This chain uses TRBV6-5 with TRBJ1-5; TRBD1 agrees at 11 bases. Germline lookup yields CDR1 MNHEY and CDR2 SVGAGI. Trimming cost V 7 bases and J 6 bases; bases outside gene matches: 8. The CDR3 runs to 15 residues. The CDR3 DNA sequence: TGTGCCAGCACATCCGGGACAGGGGGTTTTCAGCCCCAGCATTTT. Translated, it gives CASTSGTGGFQPQHF.

This rearrangement joins TRBV7-8 to TRBJ1-2; D is uncertain. Trimming removed 0 bases at V and 1 base at J, with 6 bases between. Germline CDR1 reads SGHVS; CDR2 reads FQNEAQ. The CDR3 loop spans 14 amino acids. This CDR3 reads CASSLANSNYGYTF. The CDR3 coding sequence is TGTGCCAGCAGCTTAGCGAACAGTAACTATGGCTACACCTTC.

The V gene is TRBV5-4, the J gene TRBJ2-1; TRBD2 matches at 10 bases. CDR3 length equals 15 residues. CDR1 and CDR2 (germline): SGHNT, YYREEE (reference sequence). J was trimmed by 8 bases and V by 4 bases; bases with no gene match: 9. CDR3 DNA: TGTGCCAGCAGCCCTAGCGGGGGTTCTATTCATGAGCAGTTCTTC. Translated: CASSPSGGSIHEQFF.

J is TRBJ2-2 and V is TRBV9; D is unresolved. Germline V gene lookup returns CDR1 SGDLS and CDR2 YYNGEE. The CDR3 length is 15 residues. V lost 0 bases and J lost 5, with 11 bases in between. Written as DNA, the CDR3 is TGTGCCAGCAGCGTAGGGTCCCTCCGGACCGGGGAGCTGTTTTTT. It is translated as CASSVGSLRTGELFF.

The chain couples TRBV2 to TRBJ2-7; TRBD1 aligns across 11 bases. Germline lookup yields CDR1 SNHLY and CDR2 FYNNEI. The ends lost 2 bases at V and 5 bases at J; junction bases unmatched: 14. The CDR3 totals 18 residues. The CDR3 reads CASSEIPLTGTGGHEQYF. CDR3 DNA: TGTGCCAGCAGTGAAATTCCCCTGACCGGGACAGGGGGTCACGAGCAGTACTTC.

V is TRBV10-3 and J is TRBJ1-1; D might be TRBD1 (5 bases). The CDR3 covers 13 residues. Germline CDR1 and CDR2: ENHRY and SYGVKD. Trimming cost V 7 bases and J 4 bases, with 13 bases left between them. This CDR3 reads CAITPGDLTEAFF. The CDR3 DNA sequence: TGTGCCATCACCCCGGGGGACCTCACTGAAGCTTTCTTT.

The chain has TRBV6-5 and TRBJ2-7, with D tentatively TRBD2 (6 bases). The V gene lost 5 bases and the J gene lost 4 bases, with 15 bases spanning the gap. The germline gives CDR1 MNHEY, CDR2 SVGAGI. The CDR3 consists of 14 residues. CDR3 region: CASSPGDRGYEQYF. Here the CDR3 DNA reads TGTGCCAGCAGTCCGGGGGATAGGGGATACGAGCAGTACTTC.

The chain employs TRBV19 and TRBJ2-7; D might be TRBD1 (6 bases). With 1 base removed from V and 1 base from J, the gap between germline ends came to 11 bases. This CDR3 has 15 residues. CDR1 is LNHDA and CDR2 is SQIVND in the germline V gene (reference sequence). The CDR3 is CASSIAFGQSYEQYF. CDR3 bases: TGTGCCAGTAGTATAGCCTTCGGACAGTCCTACGAGCAGTACTTC.

The chain couples TRBV18 to TRBJ1-5; D possibly corresponds to TRBD1 (5 bases). Germline-derived CDR1 and CDR2 are KGHSH and LQKENI. V lost 3 bases, J lost 4 bases, and 7 bases lay in between. The CDR3 length is 13 residues. In DNA, the CDR3 is TGTGCCAGCTCACCGGGGGGGAATCAGCCCCAGCATTTT. Amino acid sequence: CASSPGGNQPQHF.

The V and J genes are TRBV5-1 and TRBJ2-7, with a weak D call TRBD1 (5 bases). The V end was cut by 0 bases, the J end by 2 bases, with 9 bases between. Germline V gene data show CDR1 as SGHRS and CDR2 as YFSETQ. The CDR3 extends over 14 amino acids. The CDR3 DNA reads TGCGCCAGCAGCTTGGAGGCAGGGCCCTACGAGCAGTACTTC. Its protein is CASSLEAGPYEQYF. The variable domain in full, with the rest retrieved from reference TRBV5-1 and TRBJ2-7, is KAGVTQTPRYLIKTRGQQVTLSCSPISGHRSVSWYQQTPGQGLQFLFEYFSETQRNKGNFPGRFSGRQFSNSRSEMNVSTLELGDSALYLCASSLEAGPYEQYFGPGTRLTVT.

V gene TRBV5-6 combines with J gene TRBJ2-3, with 8 nucleotides matching TRBD1. V gave up 3 bases and J gave up 1 base; unmatched junction bases: 7. Germline assignment: CDR1 SGHDT and CDR2 YYEEEE. The CDR3 is 16 residues long. CDR3: CASSSLRTGRTDTQYF. The CDR3 DNA follows: TGTGCCAGCAGCTCCCTGAGGACAGGGCGCACAGATACGCAGTATTTT.

V and J are TRBV5-4 and TRBJ2-2; TRBD2 aligns across 7 bases. The CDR3 length is 14 residues. Germline V CDR1 and CDR2: SGHNT, YYREEE (reference sequence). V gave up 4 bases and J gave up 7 bases; unmatched junction bases: 7. The chain's CDR3 is CASSPLGGSGELFF. DNA of the CDR3: TGTGCCAGCAGCCCCCTCGGGGGGAGCGGGGAGCTGTTTTTT.

This clone has just a few counts. The rearrangement joins TRBV6-4 to TRBJ1-6; D is unresolved. V was trimmed by 7 bases and J by 7 bases, leaving 5 bases between them. The V gene's germline CDR1 is MRHNA and CDR2 SNTAGT. This CDR3 region has 11 residues. CDR3 coding DNA: TGTGCCAGCATTACAAATTCACCCCTCCACTTT. It is translated as CASITNSPLHF.

This rearrangement joins TRBV30 to TRBJ2-3, with a tentative D call TRBD2 (7 bases). In germline, CDR1 is GTSNPN, CDR2 SVGIG (reference sequence). V was cut by 5 bases and J by 3 bases, with 12 bases left in between. The CDR3 sequence is 13 residues long. The CDR3 loop is CAWEGGATDTQYF. CDR3 DNA sequence: TGTGCCTGGGAAGGGGGGGCAACAGATACGCAGTATTTT.

This sequence joins TRBV27 and TRBJ2-1; tentatively, D is TRBD2 (7 bases). V was shortened by 4 bases and J by 7 bases, with 17 bases between the two germline ends. The CDR3 is made up of 15 amino acids. The germline CDR1 and CDR2 sequences are MNHEY and SMNVEV (reference sequence). This chain's CDR3 is CASSSLGGHENEQFF. In DNA form, the CDR3 reads TGTGCCAGCAGTTCCCTGGGGGGGCATGAGAATGAGCAGTTCTTC.

This clone came up a few times. The rearrangement links TRBV6-5 to TRBJ2-7; TRBD1 is a possible D gene (6 bases). The CDR3 is made up of 16 amino acids. Germline lookup yields CDR1 MNHEY and CDR2 SVGAGI. V was cut by 2 bases and J by 4 bases, with 18 bases left in between. The CDR3: CASSYLRQAVKYEQYF. CDR3 sequence (DNA): TGTGCCAGCAGTTACCTCCGACAGGCTGTGAAGTACGAGCAGTACTTC.

For the CDR3, the DNA is TGCGCCAGCAGCTTGGAGGGACTCAGAGATAGCACAGATACGCAGTATTTT. This codes for CASSLEGLRDSTDTQYF. This chain links TRBV5-1 with TRBJ2-3; a weak D match, TRBD2 (6 bases). The CDR3 covers 17 residues. Trimming pared 0 bases from V and 0 bases from J, leaving 14 bases between. Per germline, CDR1 SGHRS and CDR2 YFSETQ.

A single count supports this clone. The chain carries TRBV18 and TRBJ1-4; 7 bases agree with TRBD1. Losses at the gene ends were 4 bases for V and 3 bases for J; bases not matched to a gene: 2. This CDR3 comprises 14 residues. Germline CDR1 KGHSH, CDR2 LQKENI. CDR3 loop: CASSRQGANEKLFF. The DNA for the CDR3 is TGTGCCAGCTCACGGCAGGGGGCTAATGAAAAACTGTTTTTT.

The rearrangement links TRBV30 to TRBJ2-1; no definite D call. This CDR3 spans 11 amino acids. The germline V gene encodes CDR1 GTSNPN and CDR2 SVGIG (reference sequence). The V and J ends lost 8 bases and 7 bases respectively, with 12 bases between them. Here the CDR3 DNA reads TGTGCCGGAGCAGCGAGGAATGAGCAGTTCTTC. It is translated as CAGAARNEQFF.

The chain joins TRBV7-9 to TRBJ1-1; TRBD1 matches at 10 bases. The V and J ends lost 1 base and 4 bases, in that order; junction bases with no gene match: 3. Germline CDR1 and CDR2: SEHNR and FQNEAQ (reference sequence). This CDR3 region has 15 residues. Written as DNA, the CDR3 is TGTGCCAGCAGCTTAGGACAGGGGGCATCCACTGAAGCTTTCTTT. Protein sequence: CASSLGQGASTEAFF.

The rearrangement joins TRBV28 to TRBJ2-5; TRBD2 agrees at 8 bases. This CDR3 is built from 17 residues. Trimming removed 3 bases from V and 0 bases from J; junction bases left unmatched: 9. The V gene's germline CDR1 is MDHEN and CDR2 SYDVKM. CDR3 sequence (DNA): TGTGCCAGCAGTTTCGGGCGACTAGCGACGTACCAAGAGACCCAGTACTTC. Translated, it gives CASSFGRLATYQETQYF. Combining the CDR3 with reference TRBV28 and TRBJ2-5 gives the whole variable domain DVKVTQSSRYLVKRTGEKVFLECVQDMDHENMFWYRQDPGLGLRLIYFSYDVKMKEKGDIPEGYSVSREKKERFSLILESASTNQTSMYLCASSFGRLATYQETQYFGPGTRLLVL.